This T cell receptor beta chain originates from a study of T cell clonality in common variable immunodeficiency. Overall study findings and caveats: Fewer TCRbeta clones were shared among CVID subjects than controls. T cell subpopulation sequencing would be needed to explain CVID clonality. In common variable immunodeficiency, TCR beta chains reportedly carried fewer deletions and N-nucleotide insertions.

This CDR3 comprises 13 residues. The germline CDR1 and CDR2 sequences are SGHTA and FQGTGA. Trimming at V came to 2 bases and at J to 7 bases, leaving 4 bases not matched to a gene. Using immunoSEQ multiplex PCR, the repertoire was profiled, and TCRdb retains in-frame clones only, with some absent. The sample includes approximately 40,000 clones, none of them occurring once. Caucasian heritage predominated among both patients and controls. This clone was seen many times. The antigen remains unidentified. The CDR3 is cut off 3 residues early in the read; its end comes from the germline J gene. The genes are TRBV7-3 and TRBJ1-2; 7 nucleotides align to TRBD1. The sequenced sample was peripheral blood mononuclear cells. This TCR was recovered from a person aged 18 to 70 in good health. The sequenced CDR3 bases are TGTGCCAGCAGCTTAGGAGGGGGCCGTGGC. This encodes CASSLGGGRG. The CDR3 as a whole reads CASSLGGGRGYTF.